Following are 4 T cell receptor beta chains from one sample sequenced in a study of blood T cell repertoires in COVID-19 (TCRdb year 2020). The library was obtained by the immunoSEQ multiplex PCR assay. TCRdb limited this immuneACCESS table to in-frame rearrangements with V and J called. A share of clones is missing; checked studies link under half to unresolved V genes, and the rest is unexplained. The sample contains 200,000 to 250,000 clones, around 83% of them found a single time. The ten largest make up around 7.2% of the sample. The sample consisted of peripheral blood. The receptors come from a woman between 45 and 60 years old with acute or convalescent COVID-19.

Details on this clone: Mismatch with germline at one junction end may stem from a read error. The J gene is TRBJ1-5, the V gene TRBV2, with D perhaps TRBD1 (6 bases). Germline CDR1 SNHLY, CDR2 FYNNEI. The length of the CDR3 is 15 residues. CDR3 region: CASSKARDINQPQHF. The CDR3 region has the DNA TGTGCCAGCAGTAAAGCCCGGGACATTAATCAGCCCCAGCATTTT. The full variable domain, its missing parts supplied by reference TRBV2 and TRBJ1-5, is EPEVTQTPSHQVTQMGQEVILRCVPISNHLYFYWYRQILGQKVEFLVSFYNNEISEKSEIFDDQFSVERPDGSNFTLKIRSTKLEDSAMYFCASSKARDINQPQHFGDGTRLSIL.

This sequence joins TRBV28 and TRBJ1-1; perhaps TRBD1 as D (5 bases). Germline V CDR1 and CDR2: MDHEN, SYDVKM. The V and J ends lost 2 bases and 7 bases respectively, with 8 bases between them. The CDR3 runs 12 residues. The CDR3 DNA reads as TGTGCCAGCAGTTTACTCCAGGGTGAAGCTTTCTTT. This sequence encodes CASSLLQGEAFF.

This chain joins TRBV15 and TRBJ1-1; maybe TRBD1 (5 bases). CDR1 is LNHNV, CDR2 YYDKDF, per germline (reference sequence). V lost 0 bases and J 7 bases, leaving 12 bases between the germline ends. The CDR3 runs 14 residues. CDR3 sequence reads: CATSRDLKGDEAFF. In DNA, the CDR3 is TGTGCCACCAGCAGAGATCTGAAAGGGGATGAAGCTTTCTTT.

V and J are TRBV4-1 and TRBJ1-2; D is undetermined. Germline V gene data show CDR1 as MGHRA and CDR2 as YSYEKL. This CDR3 comprises 16 residues. V was clipped by 4 bases and J by 8 bases, with 23 bases between them. The CDR3 loop is CASSPSHGSNPGGYTF. In nucleotides, the CDR3 is TGCGCCAGCAGCCCCAGTCATGGGTCTAACCCCGGGGGCTACACCTTC.